The clone carrying this TCR beta chain was recorded only once. As to treatment: oral pan-JAK inhibitor, 5-10 mg twice daily. The data were obtained in a study of CD8+ T cells in alopecia areata. Following RNA extraction, reverse transcription yielded cDNA that acted as the sequencing template. TCRdb keeps only in-frame clones here, not all; method: immunoSEQ multiplex PCR. The table records over 120,000 clones, 45% to 60% of them present only once. The CDR3 is made up of 13 amino acids. The V and J ends lost 5 bases and 5 bases respectively, with 12 bases between them. Germline CDR1 and CDR2: MNHEY and SVGAGI.

This receptor was identified in a human donor with alopecia areata. The chain uses TRBV6-5 and TRBJ2-5; weak D call: TRBD1 (6 bases). The sequences come from CD8+ T cells sorted from blood, collected at week 4, from a patient treated with tofacitinib. In DNA, the CDR3 is TGTGCCAGCAGTCAAACAGGGTTGGAGACCCAGTACTTC. Its protein product is CASSQTGLETQYF.